Below are 5 T cell receptor beta chains sequenced from a single sample in a study of CD8 T cells in ankylosing spondylitis. TCRdb independently ran MiXCR on the 5' RACE reads; one entry per CDR3 protein. The sample has roughly 100,000 distinct CDR3 sequences, about 8.3% seen once. The sequenced sample was blood, either unsorted or a sorted T cell fraction (not recorded which). Receptors originate from a male donor with ankylosing spondylitis or in good health (not recorded which).

This clonotype was observed at least ten times. The chain uses TRBV5-1 and TRBJ2-7, with 10 bases aligning to TRBD1. With 5 bases clipped from V and 2 bases from J, the junction kept 7 bases outside the gene matches. Germline CDR1 reads SGHRS; CDR2 reads YFSETQ. CDR3 length: 15 amino acids. The CDR3 loop reads CASSRGQGKTYEQYF. CDR3 bases: TGCGCCAGCAGTCGGGGACAGGGGAAAACCTACGAGCAGTACTTC.

This clonotype was seen more than once but under ten times. The chain links TRBV29-1 to TRBJ2-1; 9 bases are shared with TRBD1. Per the germline V gene, CDR1 is SQVTM and CDR2 is ANQGSEA. CDR3 length equals 14 residues. V shed 5 bases, J shed 4 bases, and the junction held 6 bases outside the gene matches. The CDR3 region is CSVIGTGTYNEQFF. DNA for the CDR3: TGCAGCGTTATTGGGACAGGGACTTACAATGAGCAGTTCTTC.

This clonotype has only a few counts. This chain joins TRBV18 and TRBJ2-7; 10 nucleotides line up with TRBD1. The CDR3 runs 14 residues. CDR1 is KGHSH and CDR2 is LQKENI in the germline V gene. Trimming removed 4 bases from V and 7 bases from J; junction bases left unmatched: 7. CDR3 sequence reads: CASSRRQGAGEQYF. For the CDR3, the DNA is TGTGCCAGCTCACGGCGACAGGGGGCAGGTGAGCAGTACTTC.

This clonotype was detected ten times or more. The rearrangement joins TRBV5-1 to TRBJ2-4; TRBD1 or TRBD2 may be the D gene (5 bases each). The V and J ends lost 4 bases and 8 bases respectively, with 16 bases between them. CDR3 length: 14 amino acids. The germline CDR1 and CDR2 sequences are SGHRS and YFSETQ. As DNA, the CDR3 is TGCGCCAGCAGCCGCCGGGACGGTGGGGACATTCAGTACTTC. It encodes CASSRRDGGDIQYF. The variable domain in full, completed from reference TRBV5-1 and TRBJ2-4, reads KAGVTQTPRYLIKTRGQQVTLSCSPISGHRSVSWYQQTPGQGLQFLFEYFSETQRNKGNFPGRFSGRQFSNSRSEMNVSTLELGDSALYLCASSRRDGGDIQYFGAGTRLSVL.

This clonotype was detected many times. V is TRBV27 and J is TRBJ2-1, with a tentative D call TRBD2 (5 bases). V gave up 5 bases and J gave up 2 bases, with 10 bases separating them. The CDR3 runs to 14 residues. Germline CDR1 MNHEY, CDR2 SMNVEV (reference sequence). For the CDR3, the DNA is TGTGCCAGCAGTCCGGACGGGACCTACAATGAGCAGTTCTTC. Protein sequence: CASSPDGTYNEQFF.